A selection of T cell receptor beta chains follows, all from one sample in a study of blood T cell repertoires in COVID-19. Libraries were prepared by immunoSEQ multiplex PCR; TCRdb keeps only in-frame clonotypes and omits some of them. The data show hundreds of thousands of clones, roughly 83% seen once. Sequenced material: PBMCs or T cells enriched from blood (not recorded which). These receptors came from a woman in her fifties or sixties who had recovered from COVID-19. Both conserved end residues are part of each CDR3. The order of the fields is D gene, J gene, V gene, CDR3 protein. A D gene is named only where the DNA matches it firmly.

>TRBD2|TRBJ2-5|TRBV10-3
CAISELAGAGTQYF
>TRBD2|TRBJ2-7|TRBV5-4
CASRLAGGPIYEQYF
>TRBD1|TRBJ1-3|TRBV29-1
CSAGTGAGNTIYF
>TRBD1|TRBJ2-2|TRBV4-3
CASSGTGNTGELFF
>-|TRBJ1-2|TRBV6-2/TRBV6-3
CASSYSSRGYGYTF
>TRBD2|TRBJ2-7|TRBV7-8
CASSQASGGLYYEQYF
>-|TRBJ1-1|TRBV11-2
CASSSKGAWTEAFF
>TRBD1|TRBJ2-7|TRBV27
CASSSLGTGTYEQYF
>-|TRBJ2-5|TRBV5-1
CASSEDRQETQYF
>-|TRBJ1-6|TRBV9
CASSDRTGNSPLHF
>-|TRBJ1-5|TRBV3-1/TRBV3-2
CASSQGPSGGPQHF
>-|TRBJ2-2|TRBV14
CASSQARVTGELFF
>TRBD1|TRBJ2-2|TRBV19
CATGVTGGAGELFF
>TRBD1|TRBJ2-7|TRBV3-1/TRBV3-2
CARRQGSGYEQYF
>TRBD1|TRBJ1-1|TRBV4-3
CASSQQGQTNTEAFF
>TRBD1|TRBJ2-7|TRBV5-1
CASKSGTGGNEQYF
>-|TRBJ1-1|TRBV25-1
CASRDRFERKAFF
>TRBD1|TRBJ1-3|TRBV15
CATSSDRGGNTIYF
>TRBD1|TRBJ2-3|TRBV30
CAWRDTRQGWRDTQYF
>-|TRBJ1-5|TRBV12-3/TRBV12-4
CASSLTVNQPQHF
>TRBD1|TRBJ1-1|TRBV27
CASSHRRDRGSLGTEAFF
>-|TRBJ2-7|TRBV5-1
CASSPRQGSSYEQYF
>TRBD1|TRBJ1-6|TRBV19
CASSIDRGQGGPLHF
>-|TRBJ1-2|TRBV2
CASSEGTAYGYTF
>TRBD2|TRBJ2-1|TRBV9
CASSERTGGGTRNEQFF
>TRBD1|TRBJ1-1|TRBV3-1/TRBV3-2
CASSRRQGAKTEAFF
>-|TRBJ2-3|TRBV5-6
CASSPKTGPRFTDTQYF
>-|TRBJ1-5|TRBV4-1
CASSQATGISNQPQHF
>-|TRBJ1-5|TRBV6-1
CASSERQTDQPQHF
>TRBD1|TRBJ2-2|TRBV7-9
CASSTRAGGQNTGELFF
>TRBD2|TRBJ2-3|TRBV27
CASSSPSREYTDTQYF
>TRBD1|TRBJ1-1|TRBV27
CASSLGTGGTEAFF
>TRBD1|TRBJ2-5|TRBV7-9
CASSVRPGQSPGETQYF
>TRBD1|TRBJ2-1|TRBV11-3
CASSLRRDRVYNEQFF
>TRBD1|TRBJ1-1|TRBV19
CASSIARTGGITEAFF
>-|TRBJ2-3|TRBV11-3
CATQRQYTDTQYF
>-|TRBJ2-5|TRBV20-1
CSASPGGETQYF
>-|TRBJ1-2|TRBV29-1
CSVDGAGWDGYTF
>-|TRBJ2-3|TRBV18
CASSPQGLTDTQYF
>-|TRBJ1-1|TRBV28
CASSPSPGAEAFF
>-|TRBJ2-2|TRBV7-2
CASSSSQIPTGELFF
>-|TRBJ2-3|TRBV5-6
CASSLWSRGVTDTQYF
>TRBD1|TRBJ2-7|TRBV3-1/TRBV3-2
CASSRDVFGTGGFEQYF
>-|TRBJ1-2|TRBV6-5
CASSYDGLRGYGYTF
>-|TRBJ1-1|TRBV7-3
CASSTQGDRTEAFF
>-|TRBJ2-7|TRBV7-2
CASSPTTGGASSYEQYF
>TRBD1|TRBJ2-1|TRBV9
CASSGGQGSYNEQFF
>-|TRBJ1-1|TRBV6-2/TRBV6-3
CASSYSTGTEAFF
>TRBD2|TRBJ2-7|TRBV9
CASSAQPGGEGEQYF
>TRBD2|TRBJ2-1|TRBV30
CAWSVGLAGGSEQFF